This TCR beta chain was retrieved from a study of CD8 T cells in ankylosing spondylitis. General observations from the study: In ankylosing spondylitis patients, matched synovial fluid reportedly showed significant enrichment of disease-linked clones. Clones that were linked to disease were CD8+ and were relatively rare in peripheral blood. Typical of ankylosing spondylitis blood, it appeared, was a TCR beta motif of eight highly homologous variants.

TCRdb ran MiXCR on the 5' RACE reads and lists one entry per CDR3 protein. The table has approximately 150,000 distinct CDR3 sequences, roughly 18% seen once. Regarding this clonotype: Its antigen is unknown.

Sample: blood, either unsorted or a sorted T cell fraction (not recorded which). The clonotype originates from a male donor with ankylosing spondylitis.

CDR3 bases: TGTGCCAGCAGCCCTTCGGGACGGATTGAAGCTTTCTTT. The encoded protein is CASSPSGRIEAFF. The gene calls are TRBV7-9 and TRBJ1-1; possible D gene TRBD1, 5 bases. Germline assignment: CDR1 SEHNR and CDR2 FQNEAQ (reference sequence). V was shortened by 5 bases and J by 7 bases, with 14 bases between the two germline ends. The CDR3 is 13 residues long.